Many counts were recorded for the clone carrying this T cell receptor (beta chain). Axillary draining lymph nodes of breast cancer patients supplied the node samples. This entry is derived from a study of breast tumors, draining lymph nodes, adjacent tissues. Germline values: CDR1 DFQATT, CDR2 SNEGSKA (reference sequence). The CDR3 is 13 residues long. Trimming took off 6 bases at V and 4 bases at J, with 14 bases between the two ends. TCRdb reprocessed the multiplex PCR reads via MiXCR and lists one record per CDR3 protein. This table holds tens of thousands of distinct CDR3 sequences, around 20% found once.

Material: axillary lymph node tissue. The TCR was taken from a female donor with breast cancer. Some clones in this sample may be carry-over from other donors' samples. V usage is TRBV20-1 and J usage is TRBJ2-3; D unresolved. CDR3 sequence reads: CSARKPNPDTQYF. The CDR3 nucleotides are TGCAGTGCGCGGAAGCCCAACCCAGATACGCAGTATTTT.